This T cell receptor beta chain came from a study of T-cell reconstitution after alpha-beta-depleted transplantation in children. The CDR3 extends over 14 amino acids. Looked up from germline, CDR1 is MNHNS and CDR2 is SASEGT. Trimming took 3 bases from V and 5 from J; bases not matched to a gene: 5. Preparation of the TCRbeta library involved a method that used unique molecular identifiers. MiXCR was run by TCRdb on the PCR reads, yielding one entry per CDR3 protein. This sample has approximately 650,000 distinct CDR3 sequences, with over 10% found just once. This clonotype occurred a few times. The V gene is TRBV6-1, the J gene TRBJ2-5; 8 bases line up with TRBD1. The receptor was derived from a girl aged 2-15 years with congenital amegakaryocytic thrombocytopenia, due to receive a stem cell transplant. This specimen consisted of PBMCs, obtained before TCRalphabeta/CD19-depleted stem cell transplant. In DNA form, the CDR3 reads TGTGCCAGCAGTGACAGGGGGCTCCAGGAGACCCAGTACTTC. Protein sequence: CASSDRGLQETQYF.